Listed below are T cell receptor beta chains from one sample, sequenced in a study of blood T cell repertoires in COVID-19. Libraries were prepared by immunoSEQ multiplex PCR; TCRdb keeps only in-frame clonotypes and omits some of them. The sample has roughly 160,000 clones; 88% are singletons. The sequencing input was peripheral blood. These receptors were collected from a man in his fifties who had recovered from COVID-19. CDR3s include the opening cysteine and the closing phenylalanine or tryptophan. The D gene is left open where the match is weak. Size is omitted from some rows. Given values are once, few, many or a class for expanded clones.

cdr3_nt,cdr3_aa,v_call,j_call,d_call,clone_size
TGTGCCAGCAGCGAGGGACTAGCGGGAGGTCATGAGCAGTTCTTC,CASSEGLAGGHEQFF,TRBV9,TRBJ2-1,TRBD2,once
TGCGCCAGCAGCACACGGAAAGGGGCAGCAACTAATGAAAAACTGTTTTTT,CASSTRKGAATNEKLFF,TRBV4-3,TRBJ1-4,NA,NA
TGTGCCAGCAGCAGACAGGACAGGGGGCCTGGCTACACCTTC,CASSRQDRGPGYTF,TRBV3-1/TRBV3-2,TRBJ1-2,TRBD1,NA
TGTGCCAGCAGTGTGGACAATCTAGGGACAGATACGCAGTATTTT,CASSVDNLGTDTQYF,TRBV2,TRBJ2-3,NA,NA
TGCGCCAGCAGCCAAGAGGGGCCTATGTATGGCTACACCTTC,CASSQEGPMYGYTF,TRBV4-1,TRBJ1-2,NA,once
TGTGCCAGCAGCTTGGTGTTACGTCCAAATAGCTACGAGCAGTACTTC,CASSLVLRPNSYEQYF,TRBV5-5,TRBJ2-7,NA,NA
TGTGCCTGGACAGGGTATTGGAACGTGAACACTGAAGCTTTCTTT,CAWTGYWNVNTEAFF,TRBV30,TRBJ1-1,NA,NA
TGTGCCAGCAGGGGGACAGGTCTCTATGGCTACACCTTC,CASRGTGLYGYTF,TRBV6-5,TRBJ1-2,TRBD1,NA
TGTGCCAGCAGTCCGGGGACAGGGGTTAGAAACACTGAAGCTTTCTTT,CASSPGTGVRNTEAFF,TRBV6-6,TRBJ1-1,TRBD1,NA
TGTGCCACCAGTGATTGGGGGACAGGCTCAACCGGGGAGCTGTTTTTT,CATSDWGTGSTGELFF,TRBV24-1,TRBJ2-2,TRBD1,NA
TGTGCCAGCAGTCGTGCAGGGGGCCCTAATGAAAAACTGTTTTTT,CASSRAGGPNEKLFF,TRBV28,TRBJ1-4,TRBD1,once
TGTGCCAGCAGTGAGTCGACAGGGGATCAGCCCCAGCATTTT,CASSESTGDQPQHF,TRBV6-1,TRBJ1-5,TRBD1,once
TGTGCCAGCAGCTCCGGACAGGGGGCGAGGGATGAGCAGTTCTTC,CASSSGQGARDEQFF,TRBV7-2,TRBJ2-1,TRBD1,once
TGCGCCAGCAGCTTGGGGCAGGGGTTCGGCACCGGGGAGCTGTTTTTT,CASSLGQGFGTGELFF,TRBV5-1,TRBJ2-2,NA,NA
TGCGCCAGCAGGGTGGGACTAGCGGCCTCCTACGAGCAGTACTTC,CASRVGLAASYEQYF,TRBV5-1,TRBJ2-7,TRBD2,NA
TGTGCCAGCAGTTACGGGGACTCACCTCCGTACTTC,CASSYGDSPPYF,TRBV6-5,TRBJ2-5,NA,NA
TGTGCCAGCAGCTTAGAAATCGAGGACTCCTATGGCTACACCTTC,CASSLEIEDSYGYTF,TRBV7-8,TRBJ1-2,NA,few
TGCAGCGTTGATGGACTTGGTGGGGCCAACGTCCTGACTTTC,CSVDGLGGANVLTF,TRBV29-1,TRBJ2-6,NA,NA
TGCAGCGTTGCTACACCCAGGGGTTCCTACGAGCAGTACTTC,CSVATPRGSYEQYF,TRBV29-1,TRBJ2-7,NA,NA
TGTGCCAGCAGTTACATGCTAGCGGGGGTTCAAGAGACCCAGTACTTC,CASSYMLAGVQETQYF,TRBV6-2/TRBV6-3,TRBJ2-5,TRBD2,NA
TGTGCCAGCAGTCCCAGTTCGGCGGGAGGAGAAGAGACCCAGTACTTC,CASSPSSAGGEETQYF,TRBV7-2,TRBJ2-5,TRBD2,NA
TGTGCCAGCAGCCCGAACGGACTAGCTGCGGACATTCAGTACTTC,CASSPNGLAADIQYF,TRBV5-5,TRBJ2-4,TRBD2,NA
TGTGCCAGCAGTTACTCGCGGGAGAACACTGAAGCTTTCTTT,CASSYSRENTEAFF,TRBV6-5,TRBJ1-1,NA,NA
TGTGCCAGCAGCCAAAGAACAGGGGGAAACACCATATATTTT,CASSQRTGGNTIYF,TRBV3-1/TRBV3-2,TRBJ1-3,NA,many
TGTGCCAGCAGTGAGGGACTAGCGGGAGCCTGGGACGAGCAGTACTTC,CASSEGLAGAWDEQYF,TRBV2,TRBJ2-7,TRBD2,once
TGTGCCAGCAGCTTAACGTACGCAGACGAGCAGTACTTC,CASSLTYADEQYF,TRBV7-3,TRBJ2-7,NA,NA
TGTGCCAGCACCCCCTCGGGACAGCGCAATCAGCCCCAGCATTTT,CASTPSGQRNQPQHF,TRBV6-2/TRBV6-3,TRBJ1-5,TRBD1,few
TGTGCCAGCAGTTACTCGGGGCAGCTCAATCAGCCCCAGCATTTT,CASSYSGQLNQPQHF,TRBV6-5,TRBJ1-5,NA,NA
TGTGCCAGCAGCTTACCAGCGGGGAGCACAGATACGCAGTATTTT,CASSLPAGSTDTQYF,TRBV7-2,TRBJ2-3,TRBD2,NA
TGTGCCACCAGCAGATTCTCCCTCTATTCCTACGAGCAGTACTTC,CATSRFSLYSYEQYF,TRBV15,TRBJ2-7,NA,NA
TGTGCCAGCAGCCTCACACCAGGACTAGCGGGGGACACAGATACGCAGTATTTT,CASSLTPGLAGDTDTQYF,TRBV7-2,TRBJ2-3,TRBD2,once
TGTGCCAGTAGTATCGGTTGGACCCAGTACTTC,CASSIGWTQYF,TRBV19,TRBJ2-5,NA,NA
TGTGCCAGTAGTATAGTACCGGGGAATCAGCCCCAGCATTTT,CASSIVPGNQPQHF,TRBV19,TRBJ1-5,NA,NA
TGTGCCAGCAGTGACCGGGTTATATTGTCACCCCTCCACTTT,CASSDRVILSPLHF,TRBV6-1,TRBJ1-6,NA,NA
TGTGCCAGCAGGTCCGGGACAGGGCTGAAAAAACTGTTTTTT,CASRSGTGLKKLFF,TRBV6-5,TRBJ1-4,TRBD1,once
TGTGCCAGCACAGCTGGGCTAGCCCAGTATGGCTACACCTTC,CASTAGLAQYGYTF,TRBV28,TRBJ1-2,NA,NA
TGTGCCAGCTCCCCTCCGGGACAATCACTATATGGGCAGTATTTT,CASSPPGQSLYGQYF,TRBV27,TRBJ2-3,NA,NA
TGTGCCAGCAATACAGGGGGCATGGACTATGGCTACACCTTC,CASNTGGMDYGYTF,TRBV27,TRBJ1-2,TRBD1,NA
TGTGCTAGTGGTTTGGTACTATCCGGGGGCAATCAGCCCCAGCATTTT,CASGLVLSGGNQPQHF,TRBV12-5,TRBJ1-5,NA,NA
TGTGCCAGCAGCTTACAGGGTGGTGGCTACACCTTC,CASSLQGGGYTF,TRBV5-4,TRBJ1-2,NA,NA
TGTGCCAGCAGCGTTCGGGACAAAAGATCGGCCCAGCATTTT,CASSVRDKRSAQHF,TRBV3-1/TRBV3-2,TRBJ1-5,NA,few
TGTGCCAGCAGCTTGTCCCGGGACAGAGATCTTAACTATGGCTACACCTTC,CASSLSRDRDLNYGYTF,TRBV5-6,TRBJ1-2,TRBD1,NA
TGTGCCAGCAGAGGGTTCGGGACAGGGCACAATGAGCAGTTCTTC,CASRGFGTGHNEQFF,TRBV27,TRBJ2-1,TRBD1,NA